The 29 T cell receptor beta chains reported below all come from one sample, sequenced in a study of blood T cell repertoires in COVID-19. TCRdb's table, derived via immunoSEQ multiplex PCR, lists solely in-frame clones and lacks some. Of about 160,000 clones in the sample, around nine tenths are singletons; the top ten hold under 13%. Material: peripheral blood. The receptors shown here come from a woman aged 65 to 85 with COVID-19, enrolled during active disease.

The chain employs TRBV28 and TRBJ2-6, with D possibly matching TRBD2 (7 bases). The CDR3 covers 14 residues. Germline V gene lookup returns CDR1 MDHEN and CDR2 SYDVKM. V lost 5 bases to trimming and J lost 5 bases, with 10 bases between them. The CDR3 coding sequence is TGTGCCAGCAGTAGGGGGGGAAGGGCCAACGTCCTGACTTTC. It is translated as CASSRGGRANVLTF.

V is TRBV5-1 and J is TRBJ1-1, with 8 bases identical to TRBD1. In germline, CDR1 is SGHRS, CDR2 YFSETQ. The CDR3 runs 14 residues. V gave up 5 bases and J gave up 5 bases; unmatched junction bases: 8. This chain's CDR3 is CASREGQGMTEAFF. CDR3 coding DNA: TGCGCCAGCAGGGAAGGACAGGGAATGACTGAAGCTTTCTTT.

The chain links TRBV3-1 (or the pseudogene TRBV3-2) to TRBJ1-3; perhaps TRBD1 as D (6 bases). Germline V gene data show CDR1 as LGHDT and CDR2 as YNNKEL (reference sequence). The CDR3 consists of 17 residues. Trimming removed 4 bases at V and 0 bases at J, with 16 bases between. In DNA form, the CDR3 reads TGTGCCAGCAGCCGACCCATGAAGGGGGTCTCTGGAAACACCATATATTTT. This sequence encodes CASSRPMKGVSGNTIYF.

The V gene is TRBV6-5, the J gene TRBJ1-3; no reliable D call. The CDR3 contains 15 residues. The V end was cut by 7 bases, the J end by 0 bases, with 13 bases between. Per the germline V gene, CDR1 is MNHEY and CDR2 is SVGAGI. This chain's CDR3 is CASTPTRDSGNTIYF. The CDR3 DNA reads TGTGCCAGCACTCCTACGAGGGACTCTGGAAACACCATATATTTT.

This clone turned up a few times. The chain links TRBV10-3 to TRBJ1-1; tentative D call: TRBD1 (6 bases). CDR3 size: 13 residues. Between the trimmed V and J ends, which lost 7 bases and 3 bases, there was a span of 12 bases. The germline gives CDR1 ENHRY, CDR2 SYGVKD. CDR3 amino acids: CAIKGQPDTEAFF. DNA for the CDR3: TGTGCCATCAAAGGACAGCCCGACACTGAAGCTTTCTTT.

This clone was seen a handful of times. The chain carries TRBV2 and TRBJ2-1; 9 bases agree with TRBD1. There are 15 residues in the CDR3. Looked up from germline, CDR1 is SNHLY and CDR2 is FYNNEI. After removal of 6 bases from V and 1 base from J, the junction contained 4 bases not matched to a gene. The DNA of the CDR3 is TGTGCCAGCAGCTACGGACAGGGGTCCTACAATGAGCAGTTCTTC. Translating gives CASSYGQGSYNEQFF.

The DNA for the CDR3 is TGTGCCTGGAGTGCCCTCCGGGACAGTGAAGCTTTCTTT. Translation gives CAWSALRDSEAFF. The rearrangement joins TRBV30 to TRBJ1-1; 7 bases map to TRBD1. V lost 1 base to trimming and J lost 7 bases; unmatched junction nucleotides: 6. CDR1 is GTSNPN and CDR2 is SVGIG in the germline V gene (reference sequence). The CDR3 length is 13 residues. Full variable domain (outside the CDR3, taken from reference TRBV30 and TRBJ1-1): SQTIHQWPATLVQPVGSPLSLECTVEGTSNPNLYWYRQAAGRGLQLLFYSVGIGQISSEVPQNLSASRPQDRQFILSSKKLLLSDSGFYLCAWSALRDSEAFFGQGTRLTVV.

The genes are TRBV12-5 and TRBJ2-1; D is possibly TRBD1 (5 bases). The CDR3 has 13 amino acids. Deletions cut 1 base from V and 4 bases from J, with 5 bases between. The germline CDR1 and CDR2 sequences are LGHNT and FRNRAP. CDR3 coding DNA: TGTGCTAGTGGTTTGGCAGGGTACAATGAGCAGTTCTTC. It codes for CASGLAGYNEQFF.

This clone was detected once. This chain links TRBV7-2 with TRBJ1-5; 7 nucleotides match TRBD1. Germline loops: CDR1 SGHTA, CDR2 FQGNSA. Losses at the gene ends were 1 base for V and 2 bases for J; bases not matched to a gene: 2. The CDR3 sequence is 15 residues long. The chain's CDR3 is CASSLGTGGNQPQHF. The CDR3 coding sequence is TGTGCCAGCAGCTTAGGAACAGGGGGCAATCAGCCCCAGCATTTT.

V usage is TRBV5-1 and J usage is TRBJ2-5; D is possibly TRBD2 (5 bases). V dropped 2 bases and J dropped 0 bases, with 8 bases sitting between them. The CDR3 has 14 amino acids. Germline V gives CDR1 SGHRS, CDR2 YFSETQ. CDR3 loop: CASSFSGNQETQYF. The CDR3 DNA reads as TGCGCCAGCAGCTTTTCGGGGAACCAAGAGACCCAGTACTTC.

The chain is built from TRBV5-1 and TRBJ1-4; TRBD1 matches at 11 bases. V was clipped by 3 bases and J by 7 bases; unmatched bases: 2. Germline CDR1 is SGHRS and CDR2 is YFSETQ. The CDR3 runs 14 residues. This chain's CDR3 is CASSSGQGAEKLFF. The CDR3 nucleotides read TGCGCCAGCAGCTCAGGACAGGGGGCTGAAAAACTGTTTTTT.

V gene TRBV3-1 (or the pseudogene TRBV3-2) combines with J gene TRBJ2-7; 7 bases agree with TRBD2. The V segment lost 3 bases and the J segment 5 bases; nucleotides outside the gene matches: 4. This CDR3 has 13 residues. CDR1 and CDR2 (germline): LGHDT, YNNKEL (reference sequence). For the CDR3, the DNA is TGTGCCAGCAGCCACCGAGCGGGGAACGAGCAGTACTTC. The encoded protein is CASSHRAGNEQYF.

The rearrangement links TRBV6-1 to TRBJ2-1; TRBD1 matches at 9 bases. The CDR3 runs to 18 residues. V was pared by 1 base and J by 3 bases, with 10 bases of the junction left unmatched. Germline loops: CDR1 MNHNS, CDR2 SASEGT. The CDR3 DNA follows: TGTGCCAGCAGTGAAGTAGGGGGGACAGGGACCGTCTACAATGAGCAGTTCTTC. This translates into CASSEVGGTGTVYNEQFF.

This sequence joins TRBV6-5 and TRBJ1-6; no clear D. Germline CDR1 MNHEY, CDR2 SVGAGI. The CDR3 runs 14 residues. V lost 5 bases and J 6 bases, leaving 11 bases between the germline ends. The CDR3, as DNA: TGTGCCAGCAGTCCCAGACCGGGTAATTCACCCCTCCACTTT. Translated: CASSPRPGNSPLHF.

The chain combines TRBV3-1 (or the pseudogene TRBV3-2) with TRBJ2-3, with 9 bases identical to TRBD1. After removal of 4 bases from V and 3 bases from J, the junction contained 2 bases not matched to a gene. Per the germline V gene, CDR1 is LGHDT and CDR2 is YNNKEL (reference sequence). This CDR3 is built from 14 residues. The CDR3 here is CASSPDRGTDTQYF. Here the CDR3 DNA reads TGTGCCAGCAGCCCGGACAGGGGTACAGATACGCAGTATTTT.

CDR3 in DNA: TGTGCCTCTAAGCGAGAGGGGGTTGGTTATGGCTACACCTTC. Translated, it gives CASKREGVGYGYTF. The rearrangement links TRBV5-4 to TRBJ1-2; D may be TRBD1 (6 bases). The CDR3 sequence is 14 residues long. CDR1 is SGHNT, CDR2 YYREEE, per germline (reference sequence). V gave up 10 bases and J gave up 5 bases, with 21 bases separating them.

J is TRBJ2-1 and V is TRBV10-3; 11 nucleotides agree with TRBD2. Germline assignment: CDR1 ENHRY and CDR2 SYGVKD. The CDR3 contains 18 residues. V was clipped by 2 bases and J by 0 bases; unmatched bases: 6. In nucleotides, the CDR3 is TGTGCCATCAGTGAGCTCCCTAGCGGGGGGTCCTCCTACAATGAGCAGTTCTTC. Its translation: CAISELPSGGSSYNEQFF.

The genes are TRBV11-2 and TRBJ1-3, with TRBD1 matching over 8 bases. There are 18 residues in the CDR3. Germline-derived CDR1 and CDR2 are SGHAT and FQNNGV. After removal of 4 bases from V and 4 bases from J, the junction contained 15 bases not matched to a gene. CDR3 DNA sequence: TGTGCCAGCAGCTCGTATACCGGGACAGGACTTGACGGAAACACCATATATTTT. This translates into CASSSYTGTGLDGNTIYF.

The chain has TRBV27 and TRBJ2-7, with D maybe TRBD2 (5 bases). Germline values: CDR1 MNHEY, CDR2 SMNVEV (reference sequence). The V end was cut by 3 bases, the J end by 2 bases, with 8 bases between. This CDR3 is 13 amino acids long. CDR3 nucleotide sequence: TGTGCCAGCAGTTTCGGGAACCCCTACGAGCAGTACTTC. This encodes CASSFGNPYEQYF.

The rearrangement links TRBV12-3 or TRBV12-4 to TRBJ2-7; TRBD1 is a possible D gene (5 bases). Trimming pared 6 bases from V and 5 bases from J, leaving 14 bases between. This CDR3 has 13 amino acids. CDR3 bases: TGTGCCAGCAGGTTTTGGGGCGGCCACGAGCAGTACTTC. Residues: CASRFWGGHEQYF.

This chain connects TRBV10-1 to TRBJ1-2; 8 nucleotides match TRBD1. The junction had 20 bases not matched to a gene; V was cut back by 6 bases and J by 8 bases. The V gene's germline CDR1 is WNHNN and CDR2 SYGVQD (reference sequence). This CDR3 has 17 residues. The CDR3 sequence: CASRNLADRANLRGYTF. The DNA for the CDR3 is TGCGCCAGCAGGAACTTAGCGGACAGGGCGAACCTTAGAGGCTACACCTTC.

The chain uses TRBV19 and TRBJ1-1, with D possibly being TRBD1 (5 bases). Germline V gives CDR1 LNHDA, CDR2 SQIVND (reference sequence). The CDR3 extends over 17 amino acids. V was pared by 3 bases and J by 1 base, with 18 bases between. The CDR3 spells CASSIFPGQGANTEAFF. CDR3 in DNA: TGTGCCAGTAGTATTTTTCCCGGGCAAGGGGCGAACACTGAAGCTTTCTTT.

V and J are TRBV25-1 and TRBJ1-6; TRBD1 might be the D (5 bases). There are 13 residues in the CDR3. Germline V gene data show CDR1 as MGHDK and CDR2 as SYGVNS. Trimming removed 5 bases at V and 10 bases at J, with 12 bases between. The CDR3 sequence: CASSSGFGSPLHF. DNA for the CDR3: TGTGCCAGCAGTTCAGGGTTTGGGTCACCCCTCCACTTT.

This chain links TRBV12-1 with TRBJ2-3; no DNA check was done on the table's D call, TRBD1. TRBV12-1 counts as a pseudogene. This CDR3 is built from 18 residues. The chain's CDR3 is CASSFKARLDRSTDTQYF. The CDR3 DNA reads TGTGCCAGCAGCTTTAAAGCCCGGCTGGACAGGAGCACAGATACGCAGTATTTT.

The rearrangement links TRBV29-1 to TRBJ2-4; 7 bases map to TRBD1. J lost 5 bases, V lost 5 bases, and 6 bases had no gene match. Germline V gene sequence: CDR1 SQVTM, CDR2 ANQGSEA. This CDR3 is built from 13 residues. The CDR3 region is CSVPGGDENIQYF. CDR3 sequence (DNA): TGCAGCGTTCCAGGGGGAGACGAAAACATTCAGTACTTC. The entire variable domain, with the rest obtained from reference TRBV29-1 and TRBJ2-4, is as follows: SAVISQKPSRDICQRGTSLTIQCQVDSQVTMMFWYRQQPGQSLTLIATANQGSEATYESGFVIDKFPISRPNLTFSTLTVSNMSPEDSSIYLCSVPGGDENIQYFGAGTRLSVL.

The chain recombines TRBV6-2 or TRBV6-3 with TRBJ2-5; weak D call: TRBD1 (6 bases). The CDR3 is 15 residues long. V shed 0 bases and J shed 3 bases, with 11 bases lying between them. CDR1 and CDR2 from the germline V gene are MNHEY and SVGEGT. The CDR3 DNA reads as TGTGCCAGCAGTTACTCGGGGGCCCGTGAAGAGACCCAGTACTTC. Protein: CASSYSGAREETQYF.

The V call is TRBV7-6, the J call TRBJ1-3; D is ambiguous. The germline gives CDR1 SGHVS, CDR2 FNYEAQ. V was pared by 7 bases and J by 0 bases, with 16 bases between. CDR3 length: 16 residues. The CDR3 DNA is TGTGCCAGCATGCCGTCAGTTCCCAGCTCTGGAAACACCATATATTTT. Protein sequence: CASMPSVPSSGNTIYF.

This chain uses TRBV2 with TRBJ1-2; 9 bases match TRBD1. The J segment lost 6 bases and the V segment lost 7 bases, leaving 12 bases of the junction unmatched. The CDR3 is made up of 15 amino acids. Per the germline V gene, CDR1 is SNHLY and CDR2 is FYNNEI. The CDR3 DNA reads as TGTGCCAGCACCCCCAAGGAGGACAGGGGCGATGGCTACACCTTC. Translated: CASTPKEDRGDGYTF.

The rearrangement uses TRBV16 and TRBJ1-6; TRBD1 is a possible D gene (5 bases). V shed 0 bases and J shed 14 bases, with 8 bases lying between them. Germline V lookup: CDR1 KGHSY, CDR2 FQNENV. CDR3 size: 12 residues. CDR3 sequence reads: CASSQSQGSLHF. As DNA, the CDR3 is TGTGCCAGCAGCCAATCCCAGGGTTCCCTCCACTTT.